This T cell receptor beta chain appears in the sequencing data of a study of beta chain features in type 1 diabetes. CDR1 is LNHDA and CDR2 is SQIVND in the germline V gene (reference sequence). This CDR3 comprises 14 residues. V lost 3 bases, J lost 3 bases, and 12 bases lay in between. A single heparinised blood sample, averaging approximately 0.12 L, was obtained per donor. Expressed TCRB transcripts got sequenced, as all isolated RNA was reverse transcribed. The table came from immunoSEQ multiplex PCR; TCRdb's copy has only in-frame clones and leaves some out. The sample contains fewer than 900,000 clones, roughly a sixth of which appear only once.

The specimen sequenced was naive CD4+ T cells from blood. V gene TRBV19 combines with J gene TRBJ2-7; no reliable D call. The TCR sequence derives from a woman aged 18-30 years in good health. The CDR3 sequence is CASSINGPLYEQYF. Here the CDR3 DNA reads TGTGCCAGTAGTATCAACGGGCCTCTCTACGAGCAGTACTTC.